This TCR beta chain is from a study of cytomegalovirus exposure and HLA in healthy donors (dated by TCRdb to 2016 to 2017). About the full investigation: According to an earlier analysis of 587 of the donors, 150 million to 200 million T cells yielded 95 million to 140 million unique TCR beta sequences and about 280 Gb of sequence data. Among the roughly 400 genotyped donors, 81% belonged to the genetic ancestry cluster associated with self-reported Caucasian donors. Because of strong linkage in the cohort, five DR-DQ haplotypes were treated as single units for association and clustering. In addition to the first cohort of hundreds of subjects, a separate validation cohort of 120 different subjects was used. The number of typed donors differed by locus: about 629-640 for A, B, C, DRB1 and DQB1; approximately 540 for DQA1; some 590 for DPA1; and around 490 for DPB1. Across 300 to 500 genotyped donors of the cohort, an average of approximately 240,000 unique TCR beta nucleotide sequences per donor were sequenced, and roughly 20% of those sequences were non-productive. A later analysis re-analyzed previously published TCR beta repertoires from roughly 690 donors and added high-resolution HLA genotyping to study TCR occurrence patterns. In an earlier analysis of 587 of the donors, high-throughput TCR beta sequencing was used to judge whether each TCR beta V gene segment behaved as functional or pseudogenic. The aim of the study was to test whether cataloging public T cell receptors could identify signatures of past pathogen exposure. Rather than drawing on any new phenotypic data, the later analysis identified candidate immune exposures from TCR beta sequences and the way those sequences occurred across donors. Alongside the repertoire data, information on donor age, sex, ethnicity and CMV serostatus was compiled. HLA typing included class I and class II loci at four-digit resolution. Every discovery cohort repertoire had been produced on one sequencing platform. The T cell repertoires of several hundred subjects were profiled by immunosequencing and related to cytomegalovirus serostatus. An early release that covered approximately 600 HLA-typed donors contained approximately 300 gigabases of sequencing data and around 85 million unique TCR sequences. In a later genetic analysis, genome-wide SNP genotypes for about 65% of the 666 donors were used, and that subset was treated as a discovery cohort. To predict cytomegalovirus infection status, the study combined high-throughput TCR immunosequencing, statistical association of individual TCRs with disease status, and machine learning. Points the paper makes about the study in general: Some IMGT-functional V segments, including TRBV6-2 and TRBV6-3, could not be told apart with the 87-base-pair reads, so those segments were excluded. Because HLA typing was missing for some donors at each locus, association tests included only the typed subset. This cohort had only TCR beta chains sequenced, and the lack of alpha or paired-chain data limited which features could be detected. In a later analysis, TCR association rates were found to vary across HLA loci, with the most associated TCRs seen for DRB1 alleles and the fewest for HLA-C alleles. According to the authors, the approach could potentially be generalized to other disease states and immunological phenotypes. In a later analysis, several top co-occurrence clusters were reported to appear linked to parvovirus B19, influenza, CMV and Epstein-Barr virus. In vitro tests confirmed that a few of the cytomegalovirus-associated TCR beta chains recognize cytomegalovirus antigens. In a later genetic analysis, a missense DCLRE1C variant was associated with V-gene and J-gene trimming of TCR beta chains, and the association was replicated in an independent cohort. Correlated functional status among segregating V segments might reflect linkage disequilibrium, but an unknown experimental factor could not be ruled out. A later genetic analysis reported fewer N-insertions in productive TCRs among donors in an Asian-associated ancestry cluster than the approximately 670-donor mean. When HLA alleles, especially DR and DQ, strongly co-occurred, TCR associations were difficult to assign to individual alleles. The only immune exposure information available for the cohort was CMV serostatus. While some public TCRs were present in many individuals, most TCR sequences turned up only very rarely across donors. A later analysis associated 16,951 TCR beta sequences with specific HLA alleles at a false discovery rate of 0.05. Because counts were too low, some 16 rarely observed V segments, including chromosome 9 orphons, were excluded from the earlier analysis of 587 of the donors. The sequencing pipeline was judged likely to have produced a cluster of highly shared sequence variants as a technical artifact. In a later analysis, HLA-associated TCR beta chains were found to be more clonally expanded and to have lower generation probabilities than equally common non-associated chains. Most CMV-associated TCR beta chains appeared to be HLA-restricted in a later analysis, and the HLA associations seemed to be driven largely by CMV exposure. In an earlier analysis of about 600 of the donors, most TCR beta V segments appeared in productive rearrangements about 90% or about 30% of the time, broadly matching IMGT annotations. Cytomegalovirus status was reported to be diagnosed by the classifier with high specificity and sensitivity in both the original and validation cohorts. A further reported finding was that TCR beta sequences accurately predicted the HLA-A and HLA-B alleles for most subjects in the first cohort. Roughly uniform sequencing depth across donors was assumed in presence/absence analyses, although this assumption may not hold. In the study, around 150 TCR beta chains were listed as associated with cytomegalovirus.

V was cut back by 1 base and J by 3 bases, leaving a gap of 16 bases between them. From the cysteine up to the phenylalanine, the CDR3 has a length of 16 residues. The retained sequence is limited to the CDR3, 48 bases, with the frame set at the first base. The germline V gene specifies SGHTA as CDR1 and FQGNSA as CDR2. In total, over 600 healthy bone marrow donors made up the cohort. At the time of sampling, all cohort members were nominally healthy, though unrecorded immune exposures were likely present. The donor was CMV seronegative and was included in the group of 352 seronegative cohort members. A peripheral blood sample was collected from each donor, and TCR beta sequencing was performed on peripheral blood mononuclear cells. Genomic DNA extraction from the blood cell samples was performed with the Qiagen DNeasy Blood Extraction Kit. Library method: the immunoSEQ multiplex PCR assay. For the multiplex PCR, a mixture combining 60 forward primers for TCR Vbeta segments and 13 reverse primers for TCR Jbeta segments was used. The CDR3 region of rearranged TCR beta genes was amplified from genomic DNA with a multiplex PCR assay. The amplified TCR beta libraries were sequenced on the Illumina HiSeq System as 87-base-pair reads. From the authors' description of their analysis: Across the roughly 640 repertoires, a later analysis counted about 81 million unique TCR beta chains, some 11 million of which were shared by at least two donors. Raw reads were error-corrected and collapsed into unique sequences by a nearest-neighbor algorithm in which closely related sequences were merged to remove PCR and sequencing errors. CDR3 sequences were aligned to IMGT reference sequences to assign V, D and J gene segments. For a sequence to be retained, at least a six-nucleotide match to both a V gene segment and a J gene segment was required. Rearrangements were classified as productive when the CDR3 lacked stop codons and remained in frame with V and J, and all other rearrangements were classified as non-productive. Following IMGT convention, CDR3 was defined as the stretch from the second conserved V-encoded cysteine up to the conserved J-encoded phenylalanine. The earlier analysis of approximately 590 of the donors excluded any sequence lacking an unambiguous match to a single V gene segment. An earlier analysis of a few hundred of the donors classified V segments as functional when productive rearrangements were above 56.7% and as segregating when the standard deviation between donors was above 5%. A statistical classification framework was built to diagnose cytomegalovirus status from the catalog of TCR beta chain sequences. A later analysis assigned V and J genes by comparing TCR nucleotide sequences with IMGT/GENE-DB human TR gene sequences. In a later analysis, CDR3 sequences and most-parsimonious VDJ recombination scenarios were assigned using the TCRdist pipeline. In a later analysis, each TCR beta chain was defined by its CDR3 amino acid sequence together with its V-gene family, and reads without a unique V-gene family were excluded. A later analysis removed several hundred highly shared, low-generation-probability nucleotide sequences to deal with suspected cross-contamination and a sequencing artifact. A later analysis calculated a clonal expansion index for each public chain from normalized within-repertoire ranks of inferred template counts. Generation probabilities in a later analysis came from a VDJ recombination model fitted to out-of-frame rearrangements, and those results were checked against IGoR. A later analysis scored TCR-TCR, TCR-HLA and TCR-CMV co-occurrence with hypergeometric tests, applying a repertoire-size bias correction to TCR pairs. A later analysis estimated false discovery rates by permuting HLA or CMV assignments 20 times. A later analysis grouped co-occurring TCRs with DBSCAN, adding TCRdist sequence similarity when clustering within HLA-allele-positive subsets. Co-occurrence clustering excluded repertoires with fewer than 30,000 or more than 120,000 public chains, plus five with anomalous nucleotide sharing. TCRdb provides this immuneACCESS table in a form limited to in-frame rearrangements. Some clones are lacking; in checked studies, under half of them reflect an unresolved V gene, and why the rest are absent is not known. Clonal size and the V and J genes are those of that table, whereas D and trimming came from the DNA. This sample holds 120,000 or so clones; around 80% were observed only once. The ten top clones hold 1.4% to 1.5% of the sample.

There are a few counts of this clone. There is no known antigen for this receptor. No base-level quality is on record; no much larger clone is a single base apart. The rearrangement combines TRBV7-2 with TRBJ2-7; a tentative D call is TRBD2 (6 bases match). The sequenced sample was PBMCs. This receptor was taken from a woman between 18 and 29 years old in good health and CMV-seronegative. The nucleotides read TGTGCCAGCAGCTTAGGAACTGGGACTTACGACTACGAGCAGTACTTC. This yields the protein CASSLGTGTYDYEQYF. Supplemented by the reference TRBV7-2 and TRBJ2-7 proteins around the CDR3, the complete variable domain is GAGVSQSPSNKVTEKGKDVELRCDPISGHTALYWYRQSLGQGLEFLIYFQGNSAPDKSGLPSDRFSAERTGGSVSTLTIQRTQQEDSAVYLCASSLGTGTYDYEQYFGPGTRLTVT.